Described below is a single TCR beta chain sequence and its context. In the original processing: Reference gene primer amplification in the assay estimated nucleated cell counts. Profiling relied on immunoSEQ multiplex PCR, and the TCRdb table lists in-frame clones only, not all of them. V and J calls and clone size are those listed in that table; D and trimming were worked out from the DNA. Of about 220,000 clones in the sample, 70% to 85% were seen once. Participant reports of clinical history set cohort assignment. Recovered Cohort 3 donors showed two negative PCRs, clearance, or symptom resolution. Trimming took off 5 bases at V and 3 bases at J, with 13 bases between the two ends. Germline V gene lookup returns CDR1 SGHTA and CDR2 FQGNSA. The CDR3 is made up of 14 amino acids. The data stem from a study of blood T cell repertoires in COVID-19. Study background: T cells, B-cell-depleted T cells, or PBMCs provided the cDNA or gDNA that served as material.

Input material: PBMCs or T cells enriched from blood (not recorded which). This TCR was sampled from a woman aged 55-70 years who had recovered from COVID-19. The genes are TRBV7-2 and TRBJ2-5; no reliable D call. This chain's CDR3 is CASSPYRGEETQYF. In nucleotides, the CDR3 is TGTGCCAGCAGCCCCTATCGAGGAGAAGAGACCCAGTACTTC. Full variable domain (rest looked up from reference TRBV7-2 and TRBJ2-5): GAGVSQSPSNKVTEKGKDVELRCDPISGHTALYWYRQSLGQGLEFLIYFQGNSAPDKSGLPSDRFSAERTGGSVSTLTIQRTQQEDSAVYLCASSPYRGEETQYFGPGTRLLVL.